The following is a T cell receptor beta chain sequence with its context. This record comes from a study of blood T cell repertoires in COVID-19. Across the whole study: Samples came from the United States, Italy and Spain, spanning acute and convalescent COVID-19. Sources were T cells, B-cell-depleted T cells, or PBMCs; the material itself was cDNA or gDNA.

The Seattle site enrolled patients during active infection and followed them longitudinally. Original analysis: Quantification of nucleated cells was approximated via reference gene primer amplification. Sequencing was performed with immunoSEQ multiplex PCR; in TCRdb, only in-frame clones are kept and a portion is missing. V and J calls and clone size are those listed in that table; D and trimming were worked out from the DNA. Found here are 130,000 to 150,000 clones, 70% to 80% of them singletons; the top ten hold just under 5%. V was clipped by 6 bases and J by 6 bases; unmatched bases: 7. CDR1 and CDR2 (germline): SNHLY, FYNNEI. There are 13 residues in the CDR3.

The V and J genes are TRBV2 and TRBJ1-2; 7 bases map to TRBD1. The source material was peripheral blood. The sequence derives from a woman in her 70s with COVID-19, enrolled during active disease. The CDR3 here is CASRTTGDNGYTF. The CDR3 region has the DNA TGTGCCAGCAGGACCACAGGGGATAATGGCTACACCTTC.